This is a list of T cell receptor beta chains from one sample in a study of a mutant IDH1 vaccine in newly diagnosed glioma. Profiled with immunoSEQ multiplex PCR; TCRdb holds only in-frame clones, not every one. Of approximately 50,000 clones in the sample, under 85% are singletons; the top ten hold more than 3%. Antigens for these TCRs are unknown. This material consisted of PBMCs, taken from a glioma patient whose treatment included an IDH1 peptide vaccine. The receptors originated from a woman in her forties or fifties with glioma. CDR3s include the opening cysteine and the closing phenylalanine or tryptophan. The D gene is left open where the match is weak. Clone size, where shown, is once, few, many, or a class for clones that have expanded.

d_call,clone_size,v_call,j_call,cdr3_aa,cdr3_nt
.,.,TRBV6-5,TRBJ2-7,CASSYRDPRRSYEQYF,TGTGCCAGCAGTTACAGGGATCCTCGACGGTCCTACGAGCAGTACTTC
TRBD1,.,TRBV7-7,TRBJ2-5,CASSLARQGGETQYF,TGTGCCAGCAGCTTAGCGCGACAGGGTGGAGAGACCCAGTACTTC
TRBD1,.,TRBV5-6,TRBJ2-7,CASSLGQGVEQYF,TGTGCCAGCAGCTTGGGACAGGGGGTCGAGCAGTACTTC
.,.,TRBV7-2,TRBJ1-2,CASSLSHGDYGYTF,TGTGCCAGCAGCTTATCACACGGAGACTATGGCTACACCTTC
.,.,TRBV2,TRBJ2-7,CASRIESRSYEQYF,TGTGCCAGCAGGATCGAATCCCGATCCTACGAGCAGTACTTC
TRBD1,.,TRBV28,TRBJ1-2,CASSFGQGVYGYTF,TGTGCCAGCAGTTTTGGACAGGGGGTATATGGCTACACCTTC
.,.,TRBV15,TRBJ1-4,CATSRVDWGANEKLFF,TGTGCCACCAGCAGAGTGGACTGGGGGGCGAACGAAAAACTGTTTTTT
TRBD1,.,TRBV2,TRBJ1-6,CASDRASNSPLHF,TGTGCCAGTGACAGGGCGAGCAATTCACCCCTCCACTTT
.,few,TRBV28,TRBJ1-2,CASTPGTDYGYTF,TGTGCCAGCACCCCCGGAACAGACTATGGCTACACCTTC
.,few,TRBV9,TRBJ2-5,CASSVGTVNQETQYF,TGTGCCAGCAGCGTGGGGACTGTTAATCAAGAGACCCAGTACTTC
TRBD1,.,TRBV7-2,TRBJ1-6,CASSPQGSSPLHF,TGTGCCAGCAGCCCACAGGGGAGTTCACCCCTCCACTTT
.,.,TRBV6-5,TRBJ1-2,CASTRNPPSDYGYTF,TGTGCCAGCACCCGAAACCCCCCGAGCGACTATGGCTACACCTTC
.,.,TRBV5-4,TRBJ1-1,CASSPVGGGIISEAFF,TGTGCCAGCAGCCCGGTTGGAGGGGGAATTATCTCTGAAGCTTTCTTT
.,.,TRBV7-8,TRBJ1-2,CASREEQYGYTF,TGTGCCAGCCGCGAAGAGCAATATGGCTACACCTTC
TRBD1,.,TRBV30,TRBJ2-7,CACSQGDEQYF,TGTGCCTGTAGTCAGGGGGACGAGCAGTACTTC
TRBD1,.,TRBV2,TRBJ1-1,CASSFDRGNTEAFF,TGTGCCAGCAGTTTTGACAGGGGGAACACTGAAGCTTTCTTT
.,.,TRBV5-1,TRBJ1-1,CASTRERGFDTEAFF,TGCGCCAGCACCCGAGAGAGGGGGTTCGACACTGAAGCTTTCTTT
.,.,TRBV27,TRBJ2-7,CASSSPDSSYEQYF,TGTGCCAGCAGCTCACCTGACAGCTCCTACGAGCAGTACTTC
.,.,TRBV4-3,TRBJ2-3,CASSQALIRADTQYF,TGCGCCAGCAGCCAAGCTCTGATCAGGGCAGATACGCAGTATTTT
TRBD1,.,TRBV29-1,TRBJ2-7,CSACSGTGGNEQYF,TGCAGCGCCTGCAGCGGGACAGGGGGTAACGAGCAGTACTTC
TRBD1,.,TRBV6-5,TRBJ1-1,CASSPTGGSTEAFF,TGTGCCAGCAGCCCCACAGGGGGGAGCACTGAAGCTTTCTTT
TRBD1,.,TRBV2,TRBJ2-7,CAGTGGLEQYF,TGTGCCGGAACAGGGGGACTTGAGCAGTACTTC
.,.,TRBV13,TRBJ1-2,CASSLDGEPTYGYTF,TGTGCCAGCAGCTTAGATGGGGAACCTACGTATGGCTACACCTTC
.,.,TRBV29-1,TRBJ1-2,CSVYGVRYGYTF,TGCAGCGTGTATGGGGTGCGGTATGGCTACACCTTC
.,.,TRBV19,TRBJ1-6,CASRAGLLYSPLHF,TGTGCCAGTAGGGCCGGGCTTCTTTATTCACCCCTCCACTTT
TRBD1,.,TRBV25-1,TRBJ2-7,CASSQTGTGAYEQYF,TGTGCCAGCAGTCAGACCGGGACAGGGGCCTACGAGCAGTACTTC
.,.,TRBV7-8,TRBJ1-1,CASSLIGLQNTEAFF,TGTGCCAGCAGCTTAATAGGGCTTCAGAACACTGAAGCTTTCTTT
.,.,TRBV6-6,TRBJ2-1,CASSWYGYNEQFF,TGTGCCAGCAGTTGGTACGGCTACAATGAGCAGTTCTTC
.,.,TRBV10-3,TRBJ1-4,CATLMGGSTNEKLFF,TGTGCCACCCTGATGGGGGGATCGACTAATGAAAAACTGTTTTTT
.,.,TRBV20-1,TRBJ1-4,CSAGPDVVFF,TGCAGTGCCGGACCCGACGTCGTGTTTTTT
.,once,TRBV5-8,TRBJ1-2,CASSLAGNYGYTF,TGTGCCAGCAGCTTGGCAGGAAACTATGGCTACACCTTC
.,few,TRBV7-6,TRBJ1-6,CASSLVEDSPLHF,TGTGCCAGCAGCTTAGTGGAAGATTCACCCCTCCACTTT
TRBD1,once,TRBV6-5,TRBJ1-1,CASREDRGRRAFF,TGTGCCAGCAGAGAAGACAGGGGGCGCCGGGCTTTCTTT
.,.,TRBV30,TRBJ2-3,CAWRLSGTDTQYF,TGTGCCTGGCGGTTGAGCGGCACAGATACGCAGTATTTT
TRBD2,.,TRBV5-4,TRBJ2-7,CASSLPSGGSYEQYF,TGTGCCAGCAGCTTGCCTAGCGGGGGCTCCTACGAGCAGTACTTC
.,.,TRBV6-5,TRBJ1-1,CASRRGTEAFF,TGTGCCAGCAGACGGGGCACTGAAGCTTTCTTT
.,.,TRBV2,TRBJ1-6,CASSGRSLYNSPLHF,TGTGCCAGCAGTGGGAGGTCCTTATATAATTCACCCCTCCACTTT
.,.,TRBV19,TRBJ1-1,CASSVAYTMNTEAFF,TGTGCCAGTAGCGTGGCCTATACTATGAACACTGAAGCTTTCTTT
.,.,TRBV28,TRBJ2-1,CASSPPQLLYNEQFF,TGTGCCAGCAGTCCCCCTCAGCTTCTCTACAATGAGCAGTTCTTC
.,.,TRBV6-5,TRBJ1-5,CASRPRTVSNQPQHF,TGTGCCAGCAGACCGAGGACAGTTAGCAATCAGCCCCAGCATTTT
TRBD2,.,TRBV7-9,TRBJ2-7,CASSLETSIHEQYF,TGTGCCAGCAGCTTAGAGACTAGCATCCACGAGCAGTACTTC
TRBD2,.,TRBV5-1,TRBJ2-3,CASNRGGSTDTQYF,TGCGCCAGCAATCGGGGGGGGAGCACAGATACGCAGTATTTT
.,.,TRBV11-3,TRBJ1-4,CASSLGVNEKLFF,TGTGCCAGCAGCTTAGGGGTTAATGAAAAACTGTTTTTT
TRBD2,.,TRBV27,TRBJ2-7,CASGGLGVRRPSYEQYF,TGTGCCAGCGGCGGACTAGGCGTACGTAGGCCCTCCTACGAGCAGTACTTC
.,.,TRBV18,TRBJ2-7,CASSPDAYEQYF,TGTGCCAGCTCACCAGATGCCTACGAGCAGTACTTC
TRBD1,.,TRBV5-1,TRBJ1-6,CASSVDPPGQGIPGEGLHF,TGCGCCAGCAGCGTAGATCCTCCGGGACAGGGGATCCCAGGGGAAGGCCTCCACTTT
.,.,TRBV28,TRBJ1-1,CASTPGILTEAFF,TGTGCCAGCACCCCAGGGATTCTCACTGAAGCTTTCTTT
.,.,TRBV6-1,TRBJ1-6,CASSSHTYNSPLHF,TGTGCCAGCAGTTCGCATACCTATAATTCACCCCTCCACTTT
.,.,TRBV19,TRBJ1-6,CASSIGTPNSPLHF,TGTGCCAGTAGTATCGGGACACCAAATTCACCCCTCCACTTT
.,.,TRBV18,TRBJ2-5,CASSPSRGLQETQYF,TGTGCCAGCTCACCAAGCCGTGGGCTACAAGAGACCCAGTACTTC
.,.,TRBV6-1,TRBJ2-1,CASSRANEQFF,TGTGCCAGCAGTAGGGCCAATGAGCAGTTCTTC
TRBD1,.,TRBV2,TRBJ2-7,CASSGTGVYEQYF,TGTGCCAGCAGTGGGACAGGGGTCTACGAGCAGTACTTC
TRBD1,.,TRBV30,TRBJ2-7,CAWSTGTGRYEQYF,TGTGCCTGGAGTACCGGGACAGGGAGGTACGAGCAGTACTTC
TRBD1,.,TRBV5-4,TRBJ1-1,CASSFATGGSEAFF,TGTGCCAGCAGCTTCGCCACAGGGGGCTCTGAAGCTTTCTTT
.,.,TRBV5-1,TRBJ2-3,CASSMGGGTDTQYF,TGCGCCAGCAGCATGGGGGGAGGCACAGATACGCAGTATTTT
.,.,TRBV9,TRBJ2-7,CASSTSGHLSYEQYF,TGTGCCAGCAGCACCAGTGGACACCTGTCCTACGAGCAGTACTTC
.,.,TRBV5-1,TRBJ2-1,CASSLAGGRRVDEQFF,TGCGCCAGCAGCTTGGCGGGGGGCCGGCGTGTGGATGAGCAGTTCTTC